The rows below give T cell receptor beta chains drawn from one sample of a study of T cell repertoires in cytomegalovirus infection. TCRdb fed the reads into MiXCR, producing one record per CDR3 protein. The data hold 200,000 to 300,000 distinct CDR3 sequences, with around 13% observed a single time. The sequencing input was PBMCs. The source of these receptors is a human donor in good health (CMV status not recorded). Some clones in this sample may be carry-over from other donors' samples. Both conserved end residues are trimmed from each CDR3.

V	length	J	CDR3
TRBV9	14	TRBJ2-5	ASSRGTGKGQETQY
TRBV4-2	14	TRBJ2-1	ASSQDPSGGANEQF
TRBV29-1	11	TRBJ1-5	SARDREGQPQH
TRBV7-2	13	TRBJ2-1	ASSVSGSSYNEQF
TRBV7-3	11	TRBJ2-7	ASSQGHTYEQY
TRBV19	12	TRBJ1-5	ASNQGNRNQPQH
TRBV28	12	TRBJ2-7	ASYRGGSSYEQY
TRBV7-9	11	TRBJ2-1	ASSLATGGSQF
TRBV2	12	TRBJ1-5	ASSETQTNQPQH
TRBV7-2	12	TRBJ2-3	ASSYRSRTDTQY
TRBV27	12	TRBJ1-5	ASSPSRGNQPQH
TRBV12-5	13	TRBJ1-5	ASAPDGNSNQPQH
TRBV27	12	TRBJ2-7	ASSPRDPSYEQY
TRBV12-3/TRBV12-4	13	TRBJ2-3	ASNSGGDGTDTQY
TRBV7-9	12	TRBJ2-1	ASSPRGSYNEQF
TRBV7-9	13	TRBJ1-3	ASSLDWGSGNTIY
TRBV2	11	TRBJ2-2	ASGTLNTGELF
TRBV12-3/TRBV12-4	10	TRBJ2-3	ASNEASDTQY
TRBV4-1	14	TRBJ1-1	ASSQEVVRGFAEAF
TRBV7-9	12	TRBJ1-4	ASSLVAGDEKLF
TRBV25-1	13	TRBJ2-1	ASSDLLAGGNEQF
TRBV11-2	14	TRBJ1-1	ASSPPRWYGDTEAF
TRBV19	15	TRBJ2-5	ASSIVLPGAGQETQY
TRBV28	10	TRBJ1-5	ASSLDSQPQH
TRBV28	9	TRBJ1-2	ASGTFYGYT
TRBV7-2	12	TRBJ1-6	ASSWVRRDSPLH
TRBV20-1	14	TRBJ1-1	SARDLTAGWNTEAF
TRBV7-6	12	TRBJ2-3	ASSLQSSTDTQY
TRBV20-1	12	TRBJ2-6	SASRSSGANVLT
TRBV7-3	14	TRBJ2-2	ASSSSANSNTGELF
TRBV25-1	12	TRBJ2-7	ASSAAGTQGEQY
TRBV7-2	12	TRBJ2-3	ASSRGPSEDTQY
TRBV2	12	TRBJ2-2	ASNRESYTGELF
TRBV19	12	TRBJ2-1	ASERCAEGCEQF
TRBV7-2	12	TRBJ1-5	ASSSGTGNQPQH
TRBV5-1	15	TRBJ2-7	ASSSSWVRGSSYEQY
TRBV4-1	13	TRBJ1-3	ASSQGGTYGNTIY
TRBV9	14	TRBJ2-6	ASSVGPNAGANVLT
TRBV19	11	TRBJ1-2	ASRSPQSSGYT